This T cell receptor (beta chain) was documented in a study of post-analysis software for immune sequencing data. Whole-study findings and limits: Higher frequency in patients than in controls was seen for several TRBV segments, with TRBV5-6, TRBV5-1 and TRBV20-1 among them.

As concerns this clonotype: Its target is not known.

CDR3 size: 16 residues. Germline CDR1 reads SGHRS; CDR2 reads YFSETQ. V lost 0 bases to trimming and J lost 4 bases, with 16 bases between them. Unique molecular identifiers tagged the TCR beta cDNA libraries. TCRdb ran MiXCR on the PCR reads and lists one entry per CDR3 protein. The sample shows more than 500,000 distinct CDR3 sequences, approximately 34% of them seen only once. What was sequenced was blood. The receptor was derived from a girl between 2 and 17 years old with multiple sclerosis. The chain has TRBV5-1 and TRBJ1-1; D might be TRBD1 (5 bases). This CDR3 reads CASSLAGTVRGTEAFF. CDR3 DNA: TGCGCCAGCAGCTTGGCAGGAACGGTGAGGGGCACTGAAGCTTTCTTT. Supplemented by reference TRBV5-1 and TRBJ1-1, the full variable domain reads KAGVTQTPRYLIKTRGQQVTLSCSPISGHRSVSWYQQTPGQGLQFLFEYFSETQRNKGNFPGRFSGRQFSNSRSEMNVSTLELGDSALYLCASSLAGTVRGTEAFFGQGTRLTVV.